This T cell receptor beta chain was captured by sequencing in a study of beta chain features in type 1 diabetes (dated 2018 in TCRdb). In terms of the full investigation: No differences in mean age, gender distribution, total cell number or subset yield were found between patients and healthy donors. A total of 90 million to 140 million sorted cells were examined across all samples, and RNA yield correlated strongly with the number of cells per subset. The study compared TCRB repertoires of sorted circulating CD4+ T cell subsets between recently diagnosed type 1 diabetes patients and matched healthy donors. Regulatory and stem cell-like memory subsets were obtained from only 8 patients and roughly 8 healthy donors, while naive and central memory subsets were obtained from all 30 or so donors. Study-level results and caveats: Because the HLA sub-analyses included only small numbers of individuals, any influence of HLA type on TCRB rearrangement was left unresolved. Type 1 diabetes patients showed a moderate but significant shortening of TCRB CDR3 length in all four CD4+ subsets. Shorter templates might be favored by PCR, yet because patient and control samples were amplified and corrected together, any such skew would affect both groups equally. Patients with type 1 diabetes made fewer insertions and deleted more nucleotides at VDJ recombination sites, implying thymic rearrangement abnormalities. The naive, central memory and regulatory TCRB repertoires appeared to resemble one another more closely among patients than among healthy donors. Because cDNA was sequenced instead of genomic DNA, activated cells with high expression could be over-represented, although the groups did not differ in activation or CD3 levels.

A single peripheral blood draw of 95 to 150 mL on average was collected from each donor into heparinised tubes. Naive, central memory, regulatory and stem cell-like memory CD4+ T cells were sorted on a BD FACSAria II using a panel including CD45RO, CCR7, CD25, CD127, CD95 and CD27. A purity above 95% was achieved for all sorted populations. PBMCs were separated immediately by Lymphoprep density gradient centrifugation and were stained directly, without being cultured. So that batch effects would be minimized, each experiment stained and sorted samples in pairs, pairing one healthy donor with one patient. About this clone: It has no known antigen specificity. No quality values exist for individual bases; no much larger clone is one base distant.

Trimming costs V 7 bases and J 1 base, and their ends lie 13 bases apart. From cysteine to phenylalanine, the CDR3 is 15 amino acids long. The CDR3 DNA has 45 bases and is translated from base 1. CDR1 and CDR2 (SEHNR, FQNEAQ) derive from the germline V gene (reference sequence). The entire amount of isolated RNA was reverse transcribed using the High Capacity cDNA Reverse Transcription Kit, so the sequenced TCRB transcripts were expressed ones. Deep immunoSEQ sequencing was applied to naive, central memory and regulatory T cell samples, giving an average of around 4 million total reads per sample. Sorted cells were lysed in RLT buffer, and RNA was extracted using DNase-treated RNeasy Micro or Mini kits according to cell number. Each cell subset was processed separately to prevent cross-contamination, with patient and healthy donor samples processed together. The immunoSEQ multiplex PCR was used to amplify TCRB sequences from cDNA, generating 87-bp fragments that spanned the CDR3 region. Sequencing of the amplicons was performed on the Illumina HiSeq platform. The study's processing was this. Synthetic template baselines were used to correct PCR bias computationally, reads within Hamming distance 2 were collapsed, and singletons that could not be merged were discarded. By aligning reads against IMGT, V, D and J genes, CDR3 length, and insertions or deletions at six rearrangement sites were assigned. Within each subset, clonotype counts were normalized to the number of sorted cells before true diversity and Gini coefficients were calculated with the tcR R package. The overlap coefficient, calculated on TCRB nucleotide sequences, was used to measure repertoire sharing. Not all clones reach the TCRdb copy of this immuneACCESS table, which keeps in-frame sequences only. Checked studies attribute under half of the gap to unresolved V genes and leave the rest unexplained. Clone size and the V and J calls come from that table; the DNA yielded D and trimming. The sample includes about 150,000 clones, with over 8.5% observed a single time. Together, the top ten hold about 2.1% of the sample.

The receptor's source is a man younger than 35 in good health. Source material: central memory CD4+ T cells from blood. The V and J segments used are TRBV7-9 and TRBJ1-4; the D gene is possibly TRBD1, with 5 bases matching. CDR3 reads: CASTKEGLTNEKLFF. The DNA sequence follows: TGTGCCAGCACCAAAGAGGGGTTAACTAATGAAAAACTGTTTTTT.